This T cell receptor (beta chain) emerged from a study of molecular identifiers for immune sequencing clone quantification. Study at large: Five portions were made in replicates from RNA of roughly 20,000 or 100,000 naive CD8 cells, and four underwent sequencing.

A note on this clonotype: As yet, its antigen is unknown.

TCRdb re-analysed the PCR reads in MiXCR, keeping a single row per CDR3 protein. The sample has approximately 670,000 distinct CDR3 sequences; approximately 20% are singletons. CDR3 length: 18 residues. Study-level findings and limits: Molecules of identical TCR sharing a barcode could underestimate highly expanded clone sizes.

The authors sorted naive CD8 T cells as CD8+CD4-CCR7+CD45RA+. The sequenced sample was naive CD8+ T cells from blood, with Jurkat cell RNA spiked in. As for subset: FACS-sorted CD8+CD4-CCR7+CD45RA+ naive T cells. The rearrangement links TRBV21-1 to TRBJ2-6. TRBV21-1 is classified as a pseudogene. The receptor was derived from a human donor in good health. Some libraries in this study had Jurkat cell RNA spiked in. The CDR3 sequence: CASSNRIFLASGANVLTF. CDR3 nucleotides: TGTGCCAGCAGCAATAGAATCTTCCTTGCCTCTGGGGCCAACGTCCTGACTTTC.